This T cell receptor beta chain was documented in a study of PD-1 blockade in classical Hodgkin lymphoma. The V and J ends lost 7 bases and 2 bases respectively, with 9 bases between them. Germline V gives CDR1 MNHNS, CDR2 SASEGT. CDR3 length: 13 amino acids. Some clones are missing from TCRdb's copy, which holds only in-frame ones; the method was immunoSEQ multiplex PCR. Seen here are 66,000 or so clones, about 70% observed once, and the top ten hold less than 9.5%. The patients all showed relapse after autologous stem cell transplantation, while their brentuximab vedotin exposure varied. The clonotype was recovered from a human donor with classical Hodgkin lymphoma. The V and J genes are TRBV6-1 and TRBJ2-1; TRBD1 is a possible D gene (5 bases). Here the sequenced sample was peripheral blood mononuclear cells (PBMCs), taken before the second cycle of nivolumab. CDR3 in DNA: TGTGCCAGCATCAGGGCAGCCTACAATGAGCAGTTCTTC. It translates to CASIRAAYNEQFF.